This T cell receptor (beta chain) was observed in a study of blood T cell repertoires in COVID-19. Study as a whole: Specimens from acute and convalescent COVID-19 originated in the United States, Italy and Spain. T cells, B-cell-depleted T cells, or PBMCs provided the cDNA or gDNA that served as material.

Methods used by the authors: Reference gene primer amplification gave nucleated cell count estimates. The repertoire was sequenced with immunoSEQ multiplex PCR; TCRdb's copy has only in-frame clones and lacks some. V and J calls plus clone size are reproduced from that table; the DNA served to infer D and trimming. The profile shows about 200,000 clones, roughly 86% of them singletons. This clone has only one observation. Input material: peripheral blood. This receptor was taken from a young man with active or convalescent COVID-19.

The CDR3 loop is CASRGDRVNTEAFF. DNA for the CDR3: TGTGCCAGCAGAGGGGACAGAGTGAACACTGAAGCTTTCTTT. V is TRBV2 and J is TRBJ1-1; 7 bases map to TRBD1. J lost 0 bases, V lost 6 bases, and 4 bases had no gene match. Germline values: CDR1 SNHLY, CDR2 FYNNEI. CDR3 length: 14 amino acids.